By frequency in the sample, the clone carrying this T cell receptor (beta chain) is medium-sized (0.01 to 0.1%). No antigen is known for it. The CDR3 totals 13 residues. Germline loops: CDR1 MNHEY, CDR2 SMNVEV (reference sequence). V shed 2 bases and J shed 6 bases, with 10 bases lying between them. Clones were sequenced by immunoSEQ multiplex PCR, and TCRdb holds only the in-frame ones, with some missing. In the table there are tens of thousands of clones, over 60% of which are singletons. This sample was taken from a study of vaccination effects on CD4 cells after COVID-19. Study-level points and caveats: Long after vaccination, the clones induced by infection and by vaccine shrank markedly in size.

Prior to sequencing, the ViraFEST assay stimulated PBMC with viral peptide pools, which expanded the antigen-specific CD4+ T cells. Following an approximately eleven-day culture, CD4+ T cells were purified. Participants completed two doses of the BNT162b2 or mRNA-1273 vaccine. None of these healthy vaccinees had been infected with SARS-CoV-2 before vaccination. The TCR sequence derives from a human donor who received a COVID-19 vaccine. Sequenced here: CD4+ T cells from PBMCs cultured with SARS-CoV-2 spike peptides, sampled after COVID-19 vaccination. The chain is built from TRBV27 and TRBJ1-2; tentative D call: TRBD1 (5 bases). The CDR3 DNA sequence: TGTGCCAGCAGTTTAAGAGGGGCTGATGGCTACACCTTC. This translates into CASSLRGADGYTF.